The subject of this entry is one TCR beta chain. This clone has only one observation. Which antigen it targets is not known. Per-nucleotide qualities are absent, and no much larger clonotype sits a single base away. The CDR1 and CDR2 encoded by the germline V gene are SGHRS and YFSETQ. From its cysteine to its phenylalanine, the CDR3 spans 18 amino acids. Only the CDR3 part of the read is kept: 54 bases, read in frame from the first base. V and J are trimmed by 0 bases and 0 bases, and the gene matches miss 6 bases of the junction. Library construction relied on the immunoSEQ multiplex PCR assay. TCRdb re-hosts the immuneACCESS table, in-frame sequences only. Its copies lack some clones; in the studies checked, an unresolved V gene accounts for under half of them, and the cause for the rest is not known. A total of some 99,000 clones appear in this sample, around 93% of them only once. The top ten clonotypes cover 0.99% of the sample.

The data belong to a study of T cell changes during pregnancy in multiple sclerosis (dated by TCRdb to about 2019). Study-wide context: In women with multiple sclerosis, the researchers looked at how the T cell repertoire shifted as pregnancy progressed.

The sequenced sample was peripheral blood, obtained after pregnancy. Recombination connected TRBV5-1 to TRBJ2-2, and 9 bases in between align with TRBD1. The sequence derives from a female donor with multiple sclerosis, enrolled in a pregnancy study. In nucleotides, the sequence is TGCGCCAGCAGCTTGGTTCCAGGGGACAGGGCGAACACCGGGGAGCTGTTTTTT. This translates into CASSLVPGDRANTGELFF.